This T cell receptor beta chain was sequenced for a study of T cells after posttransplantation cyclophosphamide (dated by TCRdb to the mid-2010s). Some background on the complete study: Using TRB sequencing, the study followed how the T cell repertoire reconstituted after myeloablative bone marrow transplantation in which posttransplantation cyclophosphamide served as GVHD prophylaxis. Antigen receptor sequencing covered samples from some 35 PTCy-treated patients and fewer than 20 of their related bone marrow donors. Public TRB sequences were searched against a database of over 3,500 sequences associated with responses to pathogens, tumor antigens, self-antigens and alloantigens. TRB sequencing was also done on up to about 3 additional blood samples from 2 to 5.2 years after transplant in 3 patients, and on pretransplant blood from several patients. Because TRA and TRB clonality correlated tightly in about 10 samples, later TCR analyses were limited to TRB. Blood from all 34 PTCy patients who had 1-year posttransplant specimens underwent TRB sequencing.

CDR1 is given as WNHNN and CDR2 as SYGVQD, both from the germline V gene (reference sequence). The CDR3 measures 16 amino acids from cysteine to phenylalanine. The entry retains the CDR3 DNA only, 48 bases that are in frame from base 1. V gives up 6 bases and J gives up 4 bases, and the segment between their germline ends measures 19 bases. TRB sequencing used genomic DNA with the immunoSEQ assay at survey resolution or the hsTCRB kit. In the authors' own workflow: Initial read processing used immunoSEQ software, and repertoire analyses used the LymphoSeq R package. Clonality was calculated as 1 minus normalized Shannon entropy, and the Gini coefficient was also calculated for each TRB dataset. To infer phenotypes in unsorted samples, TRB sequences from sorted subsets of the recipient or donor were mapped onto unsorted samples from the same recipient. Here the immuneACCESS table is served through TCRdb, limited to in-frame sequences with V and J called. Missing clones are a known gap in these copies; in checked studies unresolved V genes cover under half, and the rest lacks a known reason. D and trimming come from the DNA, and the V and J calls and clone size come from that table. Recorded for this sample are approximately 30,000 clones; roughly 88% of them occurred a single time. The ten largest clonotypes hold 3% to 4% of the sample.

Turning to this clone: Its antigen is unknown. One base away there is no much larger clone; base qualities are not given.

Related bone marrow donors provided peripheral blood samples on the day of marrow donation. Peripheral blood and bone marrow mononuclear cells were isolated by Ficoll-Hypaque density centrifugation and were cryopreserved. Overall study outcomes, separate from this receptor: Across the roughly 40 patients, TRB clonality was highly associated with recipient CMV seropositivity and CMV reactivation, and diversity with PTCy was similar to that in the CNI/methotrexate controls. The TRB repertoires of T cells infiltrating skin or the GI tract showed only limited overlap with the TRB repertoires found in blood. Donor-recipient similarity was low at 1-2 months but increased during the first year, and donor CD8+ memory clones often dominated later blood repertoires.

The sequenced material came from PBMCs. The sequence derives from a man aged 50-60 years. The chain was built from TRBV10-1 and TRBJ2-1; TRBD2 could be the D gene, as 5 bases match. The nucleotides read TGCGCCAGCAGCGAAAAAAACTCCGGGGATTACAATGAGCAGTTCTTC. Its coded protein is CASSEKNSGDYNEQFF.